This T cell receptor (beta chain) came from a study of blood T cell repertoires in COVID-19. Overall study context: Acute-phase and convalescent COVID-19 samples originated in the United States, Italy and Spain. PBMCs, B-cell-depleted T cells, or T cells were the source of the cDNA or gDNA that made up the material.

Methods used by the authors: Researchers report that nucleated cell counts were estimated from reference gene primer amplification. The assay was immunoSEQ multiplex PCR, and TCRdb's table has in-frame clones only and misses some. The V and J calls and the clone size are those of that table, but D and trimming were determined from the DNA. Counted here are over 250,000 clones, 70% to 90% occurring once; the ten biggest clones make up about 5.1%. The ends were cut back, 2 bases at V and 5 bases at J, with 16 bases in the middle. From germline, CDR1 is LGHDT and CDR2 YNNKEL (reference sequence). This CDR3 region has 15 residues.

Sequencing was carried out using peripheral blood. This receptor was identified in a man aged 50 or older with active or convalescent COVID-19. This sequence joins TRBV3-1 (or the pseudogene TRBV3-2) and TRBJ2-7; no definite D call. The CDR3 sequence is CASSQKRPGSHEQYF. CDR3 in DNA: TGTGCCAGCAGCCAAAAGCGACCTGGATCACACGAGCAGTACTTC.